This T cell receptor beta chain was sequenced in a study of T cell responses to AZD1222 COVID-19 vaccine. Study observations and caveats: Spike regions recognized by vaccine-associated CD4 TCRs spanned the protein, led by 160-218 and 743-854. Baseline seropositivity occurred in only a handful of AZD1222 recipients. Females outnumbered males among donors, who were mostly white British; clonal diversity was possibly underestimated.

This clone was seen a single time. No antigen is known for it. Profiling relied on immunoSEQ multiplex PCR, and the TCRdb table lists in-frame clones only, not all of them. The repertoire has some 89,000 clones, approximately 90% of them found once; the top ten carry roughly 4.7%. Germline V lookup: CDR1 MNHEY, CDR2 SVGAGI. This CDR3 is 15 amino acids long. Trimming removed 8 bases from V and 0 bases from J, with 13 bases in between. Sequences were derived from peripheral blood, sampled on day 0 of MenACWY control vaccination. This chain links TRBV6-5 with TRBJ1-4, with unresolved D. The source of this sequence is an adult in good health. The CDR3 loop is CASRPRTATNEKLFF. CDR3 sequence (DNA): TGTGCCAGCCGCCCCAGGACGGCAACTAATGAAAAACTGTTTTTT.